The rows below give T cell receptor beta chains drawn from one sample of a study of T cell changes during pregnancy in multiple sclerosis. Produced via immunoSEQ multiplex PCR; TCRdb's table is partial and in-frame only. The sample lists tens of thousands of clones; around nine tenths were seen once. The sample consisted of CD4+ T cells from peripheral blood mononuclear cells, taken in the third trimester of pregnancy. Receptor source: a female donor in good health, enrolled as a control in a pregnancy study. CDR3s include the opening cysteine and the closing phenylalanine or tryptophan. Each record gives: V gene, D gene, J gene, clone size, CDR3 protein, CDR3 DNA. The D gene is left open where the match is weak. The listing skips clone size in some rows; elsewhere it reads once, few, many or a size class.

TRBV6-6	.	TRBJ1-2	.	CASIQTGQGYGYTF	TGTGCCAGCATTCAAACAGGGCAGGGCTATGGCTACACCTTC
TRBV19	.	TRBJ2-7	.	CASSIAVADSSYEQYF	TGTGCCAGTAGTATTGCCGTAGCGGATAGCTCCTACGAGCAGTACTTC
TRBV5-4	.	TRBJ2-2	.	CASSLRRAGTGELFF	TGTGCCAGCAGCTTGCGCAGGGCTGGCACCGGGGAGCTGTTTTTT
TRBV5-6	.	TRBJ1-1	.	CASSVTGLNTEAFF	TGTGCCAGCAGCGTTACAGGGCTGAACACTGAAGCTTTCTTT
TRBV6-1	TRBD1	TRBJ1-5	.	CASTGTVRSNQPQHF	TGTGCCAGCACCGGGACAGTAAGGAGCAATCAGCCCCAGCATTTT
TRBV2	.	TRBJ2-1	once	CASSEAATTGFRTYNEQFF	TGTGCCAGCAGTGAAGCGGCGACGACGGGGTTTAGGACCTACAATGAGCAGTTCTTC
TRBV11-1	.	TRBJ1-1	.	CASSELRTEAFF	TGTGCCAGCAGCGAGTTGAGGACTGAAGCTTTCTTT
TRBV19	.	TRBJ1-1	.	CASSIGSQGTTEAFF	TGTGCCAGTAGTATAGGGTCCCAGGGGACCACTGAAGCTTTCTTT
TRBV19	TRBD1	TRBJ2-7	.	CASSTPSGQSSYEQYF	TGTGCCAGTAGTACCCCTTCGGGACAGAGCTCCTACGAGCAGTACTTC
TRBV7-2	TRBD1	TRBJ2-5	once	CASSLSFGTGPQETQYF	TGTGCCAGCAGCTTATCCTTCGGGACAGGGCCCCAAGAGACCCAGTACTTC
TRBV9	.	TRBJ2-7	.	CASSVEWQGYEQYF	TGTGCCAGCAGCGTAGAGTGGCAGGGCTACGAGCAGTACTTC
TRBV12-5	.	TRBJ1-2	.	CASSRGWPNYGYTF	TGTGCTAGTTCCCGCGGATGGCCCAACTATGGCTACACCTTC
TRBV5-1	.	TRBJ2-7	.	CASSLGFGTHYEQYF	TGCGCCAGCAGCTTGGGTTTCGGGACACATTACGAGCAGTACTTC
TRBV30	TRBD2	TRBJ2-1	.	CAWRRSSGPYNEQFF	TGTGCCTGGAGGCGATCTAGCGGGCCCTACAATGAGCAGTTCTTC
TRBV19	.	TRBJ2-7	.	CASSLTTGSSYEQYF	TGTGCCAGTAGTCTCACTACGGGGAGCTCCTACGAGCAGTACTTC
TRBV4-3	TRBD1	TRBJ2-7	.	CASSLNRGPYEQYF	TGCGCCAGCAGCCTCAACAGGGGTCCCTACGAGCAGTACTTC
TRBV18	.	TRBJ2-7	.	CASSPPTTGTYEQYF	TGTGCCAGCTCACCACCGACGACAGGTACCTACGAGCAGTACTTC
TRBV13	TRBD1	TRBJ2-7	.	CASSARGKGEQYF	TGTGCCAGCAGCGCCAGGGGGAAGGGCGAGCAGTACTTC
TRBV13	.	TRBJ1-4	.	CASRGRVGEKLFF	TGTGCCAGCAGGGGCAGGGTAGGCGAAAAACTGTTTTTT
TRBV7-3	.	TRBJ2-2	.	CASSLMAPENTGELFF	TGTGCCAGCAGCTTAATGGCCCCTGAGAACACCGGGGAGCTGTTTTTT
TRBV7-2	TRBD2	TRBJ2-7	.	CASSSLSGGPYEQYF	TGTGCCAGCAGCTCTCTTAGCGGGGGCCCCTACGAGCAGTACTTC
TRBV6-5	TRBD2	TRBJ2-7	.	CASSYSGTSLSYEQYF	TGTGCCAGCAGTTACTCAGGGACTAGTTTATCCTACGAGCAGTACTTC
TRBV9	TRBD1	TRBJ1-1	.	CASSPRDRGAEAFF	TGTGCCAGCAGCCCCCGGGACAGGGGAGCTGAAGCTTTCTTT
TRBV4-3	TRBD2	TRBJ2-5	.	CASSQELADQETQYF	TGCGCCAGCAGCCAAGAGCTAGCGGACCAAGAGACCCAGTACTTC
TRBV9	TRBD1	TRBJ1-2	.	CASSVVGQGVLGYTF	TGTGCCAGCAGCGTAGTGGGACAGGGGGTTCTTGGCTACACCTTC
TRBV7-2	.	TRBJ2-5	.	CASSLKYSQETQYF	TGTGCCAGCAGCTTAAAGTACAGTCAAGAGACCCAGTACTTC
TRBV19	TRBD1	TRBJ2-1	.	CASSTSTGEWNEQFF	TGTGCCAGTAGTACCTCAACAGGGGAGTGGAATGAGCAGTTCTTC
TRBV4-1	TRBD2	TRBJ2-1	.	CASSHTQRGGDNEQFF	TGCGCCAGCAGCCATACCCAGCGGGGTGGCGACAATGAGCAGTTCTTC
TRBV6-5	.	TRBJ1-4	.	CATSRATNEKLFF	TGTGCCACCTCTCGGGCAACTAATGAAAAACTGTTTTTT
TRBV5-4	.	TRBJ1-5	.	CASSLERQRQPQHF	TGTGCCAGCAGCTTGGAGAGACAGAGGCAGCCCCAGCATTTT
TRBV10-3	.	TRBJ2-5	.	CAISEAQGGETQYF	TGTGCCATCAGTGAGGCACAGGGAGGGGAGACCCAGTACTTC
TRBV18	TRBD1	TRBJ2-7	.	CASSPEDPGTVYEQYF	TGTGCCAGCTCACCGGAGGACCCAGGGACAGTATACGAGCAGTACTTC
TRBV19	.	TRBJ1-1	.	CATMGTPGQTEAFF	TGTGCCACCATGGGGACTCCAGGGCAAACTGAAGCTTTCTTT
TRBV9	.	TRBJ2-3	.	CASSVDETPDTQYF	TGTGCCAGCAGCGTAGACGAGACACCAGATACGCAGTATTTT
TRBV11-2	.	TRBJ2-6	.	CASSLAGGLTGANVLTF	TGTGCCAGCAGCTTAGCGGGGGGCCTTACTGGGGCCAACGTCCTGACTTTC
TRBV5-1	TRBD1	TRBJ2-7	.	CASSPGQGAPYEQYF	TGCGCCAGCAGCCCTGGACAGGGGGCCCCCTACGAGCAGTACTTC
TRBV5-4	TRBD2	TRBJ2-1	.	CASGSLAVGLRTNEQFF	TGTGCCAGCGGATCACTAGCGGTGGGATTAAGGACCAATGAGCAGTTCTTC
TRBV4-2	TRBD1	TRBJ2-7	.	CASSQQDRGRYEQYF	TGTGCCAGCAGCCAACAGGACAGGGGCCGCTACGAGCAGTACTTC
TRBV30	TRBD1	TRBJ2-7	.	CAWRRGTGQGDYEQYF	TGTGCCTGGCGCCGTGGCACAGGACAGGGGGACTACGAGCAGTACTTC
TRBV30	TRBD1	TRBJ1-2	.	CAWSVGTGDYGYTF	TGTGCCTGGAGTGTAGGGACAGGGGACTATGGCTACACCTTC
TRBV7-9	.	TRBJ1-1	few	CATDRNTEAFF	TGTGCCACGGACAGGAACACTGAAGCTTTCTTT
TRBV5-6	.	TRBJ1-2	.	CASSPDTGIRYTF	TGTGCCAGCAGTCCAGACACCGGTATTCGCTACACCTTC
TRBV2	.	TRBJ1-2	.	CASSDGPRGGYTF	TGTGCCAGCAGTGATGGACCCAGGGGAGGCTACACCTTC
TRBV29-1	TRBD1	TRBJ2-1	.	CSVDGQGAFYNEQFF	TGCAGCGTTGATGGGCAGGGGGCTTTTTACAATGAGCAGTTCTTC
TRBV7-2	TRBD1	TRBJ1-3	.	CASSLTGARSGNTIYF	TGTGCCAGCAGCTTAACAGGGGCCCGCTCTGGAAACACCATATATTTT
TRBV7-2	.	TRBJ1-2	.	CASSPAGRNYYGYTF	TGTGCCAGCAGCCCAGCGGGCAGGAACTACTATGGCTACACCTTC
TRBV14	.	TRBJ1-4	.	CASSQVEEKLFF	TGTGCCAGCAGCCAAGTCGAGGAAAAACTGTTTTTT
TRBV5-1	.	TRBJ2-7	.	CASSLAFGVRTYEQYF	TGCGCCAGCAGCTTGGCCTTCGGGGTGAGGACCTACGAGCAGTACTTC
TRBV6-1	TRBD1	TRBJ2-7	.	CASSEWFRRKGQGIYYEQYF	TGTGCCAGCAGTGAATGGTTCAGGAGGAAAGGACAGGGCATTTACTACGAGCAGTACTTC